This TCR beta chain was recorded in a study of T cells in Graves' hyperthyroidism and ophthalmopathy. Hyperthyroidism, newly diagnosed and lasting under 2 months, affected patients aged 18 to 65. Amplified regions were TCR beta CDR3 sequences from RNA transcripts. The HTBI primer set served for first-round RT-PCR of the TCR CDR3. MiXCR, run by TCRdb on the multiplex PCR reads, gives a single entry per CDR3 protein. Altogether 750,000 to 950,000 distinct CDR3 sequences are present, roughly 37% being singletons, with the ten largest covering around 10%. The source material was blood. The clonotype comes from a man aged 18 to 30 with Graves' hyperthyroidism.

The CDR3 sequence is CASSERGAVNTEAFF. CDR3 bases: TGTGCCAGCAGTGAGAGGGGCGCGGTGAACACTGAAGCTTTCTTT. The chain recombines TRBV2 with TRBJ1-1; maybe TRBD1 (5 bases). Trimming shortened V by 3 bases and J by 0 bases, and 11 bases separated the two germline ends. Germline V gene sequence: CDR1 SNHLY, CDR2 FYNNEI. The CDR3 runs 15 residues.